This T cell receptor (beta chain) was found in a study of a mutant IDH1 vaccine in newly diagnosed glioma. The V end was cut by 4 bases, the J end by 3 bases, with 12 bases between. The V gene's germline CDR1 is LGHNA and CDR2 YNFKEQ. The CDR3 contains 15 residues. The time point is: baseline, week 1 (first vaccination visit). As for treatment: pre-vaccination baseline after standard-of-care therapy. The repertoire was sequenced with immunoSEQ multiplex PCR; TCRdb's copy has only in-frame clones and lacks some. The profile shows about 16,000 clones, 95% to 96% of them singletons. J is TRBJ2-2 and V is TRBV4-2, with D possibly TRBD1 on 7 matching bases. The source is a woman between 18 and 29 years old with glioma. Some clones in this sample may be carry-over from other donors' samples. Sequenced material: peripheral blood mononuclear cells (PBMCs), taken from a glioma patient treated with radiotherapy, temozolomide or both. CDR3 DNA: TGTGCCAGCAGCCCCGCGGGACAGTACACCGGGGAGCTGTTTTTT. Its protein is CASSPAGQYTGELFF.